This entry features one T cell receptor (beta chain) sequence. This clonotype has more than one count but fewer than ten. Its antigen is unknown. Qualities for individual bases were not recorded, and no much larger clone is one base off. The sample belongs to a study of post-analysis software for immune sequencing data (dated by TCRdb to 2015 to 2017). Regarding the research as a whole: The recorded disease courses included relapsing-remitting, secondary progressive and progressive-relapsing multiple sclerosis, and some patients had no subtype annotation. A subset of samples was prepared in parallel using single-end sample barcoding, then pooled and co-amplified after Illumina adapter ligation. The patient repertoires were set against 10 to 11 previously published healthy control repertoires from donors whose ages ranged from roughly 6 to 27 years.

To demonstrate the VDJtools post-analysis software, the study profiled TCR beta repertoires from the peripheral blood of under 15 young patients with multiple sclerosis. The multiple sclerosis patients were children and adolescents between roughly 6 and 17 years of age. Here is what the overall study found, with its caveats: The control group was slightly older than the multiple sclerosis patient group. Direct clustering with F measure showed strong co-clustering of samples prepared in the same batch, prompting a batch-effect correction. A handful of TRBV segments, including TRBV5-6, TRBV5-1 and TRBV20-1, were significantly more frequent in patients than controls. Multiple sclerosis patients had significantly lower normalized Chao1 diversity than controls, a result that suggests substantial peripheral T-cell clonal expansion.

Relative to germline, V is 8 bases shorter and J is 8 bases shorter, with 19 bases between their ends. The CDR3 numbers 14 residues from cysteine through phenylalanine. The entry retains the CDR3 DNA only, 42 bases that are in frame from base 1. Per the germline V gene, MNHEY is the CDR1 and SVGAGI is the CDR2. The library was made by PCR. The run used an Illumina HiSeq 2500. To reduce PCR and sequencing biases, unique molecular identifiers were incorporated into the TCR beta cDNA libraries. Per 1 to 10 million input T cells, around 500,000 cDNA molecules were obtained, such that each molecule approximated one T cell. Patient libraries were prepared and sequenced with the same protocol used for the earlier healthy control dataset. Samples belonging to the same batch were prepared together, multiplexed and sequenced on a shared HiSeq lane. Concerning the study's data processing: Raw barcoded reads were processed with MIGEC, and single-read molecular identifier groups were discarded before consensus assembly and CDR3 extraction. Clonotype tables were post-analysed with VDJtools, and diversity was normalized by down-sampling all datasets to the smallest sample size. Repertoire overlap clustering matched CDR3 amino acid but not nucleotide sequences to correct batch-related cross-sample contamination. TCRdb took the public reads, trimmed them with fastp at Q25, ran MiXCR for clone calling and kept in-frame beta chains. Merged by CDR3 protein, the rows form single entries marked with the most common genes and DNA. V and J calls and clone size were set by TCRdb, not the authors. Present in this sample are fewer than 900,000 distinct CDR3 sequences, 40% to 55% of which were seen just once. The ten most abundant clones make up roughly 4.4% of the sample.

The sample taken for sequencing was blood. The V and J segments used are TRBV6-5 and TRBJ2-1, with the D gene not confidently named. The receptor's source is a girl between 10 and 17 years old with multiple sclerosis. Here is the DNA: TGTGCCAGCGCTGCTCTCTTAGGGTGGGATGAGCAGTTCTTC. This gives the protein CASAALLGWDEQFF.